This T cell receptor (beta chain) came from a study of beta chain features in type 1 diabetes (dated by TCRdb to 2016 to 2019). Some background on the complete study: No differences in mean age, gender distribution, total cell number or subset yield were found between patients and healthy donors. A total of over 90,000,000 sorted cells were examined across all samples, and a strong correlation was observed between cell number per subset and RNA yield. The study compared TCRB repertoires of sorted circulating CD4+ T cell subsets between recently diagnosed type 1 diabetes patients and matched healthy donors. Whereas all 30 or so donors provided naive and central memory subsets, regulatory and stem cell-like memory subsets were isolated from just 8 patients and roughly 8 healthy donors.

This clone appeared a few times. It lacks a known antigen. No per-base quality is available; no much larger clone lies one base away. The entire amount of isolated RNA was reverse transcribed using the High Capacity cDNA Reverse Transcription Kit, so the sequenced TCRB transcripts were expressed ones. Deep immunoSEQ sequencing was performed on naive, central memory and regulatory T cell samples, with an average of around 3.5 million total reads per sample. Sorted cells were lysed in RLT buffer and RNA was extracted with DNase-treated RNeasy Micro or Mini kits, depending on cell number. Each cell subset was processed separately to prevent cross-contamination, with patient and healthy donor samples processed together. The immunoSEQ multiplex PCR was used to amplify TCRB sequences from cDNA, generating 87-bp fragments that spanned the CDR3 region. Sequencing of the amplicons was performed on the Illumina HiSeq platform. The paper's data handling went like this. Synthetic template baselines were used to correct PCR bias computationally, reads within Hamming distance 2 were collapsed together, and singletons that could not be merged were discarded. Reads were aligned to IMGT to assign V, D and J genes, CDR3 length, and insertions or deletions at six rearrangement sites. Within each subset, clonotype counts were normalized to sorted cell number, and only after that were true diversity and Gini coefficients computed with the tcR R package. The overlap coefficient, calculated on TCRB nucleotide sequences, was used to quantify repertoire sharing. Out-of-frame TCRB sequences from naive cells were analyzed to stand in for the pre-selection repertoire. Drawn from immuneACCESS, this table holds only the in-frame rearrangements with V and J called that TCRdb kept. Clones are partly lost; checked studies trace under half to an unresolved V gene and leave the rest unexplained. The V and J calls and clone size are taken from that table; D and trimming were inferred from the DNA. A total of about 650,000 clones appear in this sample, around 12% of them only once. Of the sample, more than 0.1% is held by the ten largest clones.

A single peripheral blood draw of approximately 100 mL on average was collected from each donor into heparinised tubes. A BD FACSAria II and a panel including CD45RO, CCR7, CD25, CD127, CD95 and CD27 were used to sort naive, central memory, regulatory and stem cell-like memory CD4+ T cells. Every sorted population had a purity above 98%. PBMCs were isolated right away by Lymphoprep density gradient centrifugation and were stained directly, without culture. So that batch effects would be minimized, each experiment stained and sorted samples in pairs, pairing one healthy donor with one patient. Taken from the germline V gene, the CDR1 and CDR2 loops are SGHTA and FQGNSA. From its cysteine to its phenylalanine, the CDR3 spans 16 amino acids. The only DNA kept is the CDR3, 48 bases in frame from the first base. V trim: 5 bases; J trim: 4 bases; unmatched bases: 10. Overall study results and their limits: Type 1 diabetes patients showed a moderate but significant shortening of TCRB CDR3 length in all four CD4+ subsets. PCR may preferentially amplify shorter templates, but because patient and control samples were amplified and corrected together, any resulting skew would affect both groups equally. Naive, central memory and regulatory TCRB repertoires appeared to be more alike among patients than among healthy donors. Because the HLA sub-analyses included only small numbers of individuals, any influence of HLA type on TCRB rearrangement was left unresolved. Because cDNA rather than genomic DNA was sequenced, highly expressing activated cells could have been over-represented, although no difference in activation and CD3 levels was found between groups. At VDJ recombination sites, type 1 diabetes patients had fewer insertions and more deleted nucleotides, which implies abnormalities in thymic rearrangement.

Sequencing used naive CD4+ T cells from blood. Taken with the paper, the label for cell subset or site translates to: true naive CD4+ T cells. The rearrangement joined TRBV7-2 to TRBJ2-3; 9 middle bases align to TRBD1. This TCR was recovered from a man aged 25 to 40 with type 1 diabetes. The DNA sequence reads TGTGCCAGCAGCATCTCCGGGACAGGGAATGCAGATACGCAGTATTTT. Its coded protein is CASSISGTGNADTQYF.